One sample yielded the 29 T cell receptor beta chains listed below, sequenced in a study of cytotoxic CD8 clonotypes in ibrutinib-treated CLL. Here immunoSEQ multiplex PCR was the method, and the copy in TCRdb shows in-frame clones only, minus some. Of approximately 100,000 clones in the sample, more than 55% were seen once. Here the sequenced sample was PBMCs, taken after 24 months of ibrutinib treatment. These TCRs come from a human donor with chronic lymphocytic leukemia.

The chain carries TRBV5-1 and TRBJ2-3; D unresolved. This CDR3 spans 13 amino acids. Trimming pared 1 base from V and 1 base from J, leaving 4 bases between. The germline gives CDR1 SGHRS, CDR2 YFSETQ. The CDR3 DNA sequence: TGCGCCAGCAGCTTGTGGGGCACAGATACGCAGTATTTT. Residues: CASSLWGTDTQYF.

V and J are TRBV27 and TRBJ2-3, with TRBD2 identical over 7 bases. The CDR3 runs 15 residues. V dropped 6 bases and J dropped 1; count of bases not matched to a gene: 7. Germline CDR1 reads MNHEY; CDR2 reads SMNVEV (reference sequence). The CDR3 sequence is CASRPRGEGTDTQYF. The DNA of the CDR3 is TGTGCCAGCAGGCCTCGGGGGGAAGGCACAGATACGCAGTATTTT.

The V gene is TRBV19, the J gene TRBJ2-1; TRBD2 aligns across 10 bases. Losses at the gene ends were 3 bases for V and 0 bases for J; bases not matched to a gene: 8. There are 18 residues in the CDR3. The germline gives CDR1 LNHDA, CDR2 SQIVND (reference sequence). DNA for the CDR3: TGTGCCAGTAGTATTACAGCGGGGGGGAAAAGCTCCTACAATGAGCAGTTCTTC. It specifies CASSITAGGKSSYNEQFF.

CDR3 nucleotides: TGTGCCAGCAGCTTACAACAATACGTTGGCTACACCTTC. This sequence encodes CASSLQQYVGYTF. The chain links TRBV7-2 to TRBJ1-2; D uncertain. This CDR3 region has 13 residues. CDR1 is SGHTA and CDR2 is FQGNSA in the germline V gene. Trimming left V 2 bases short and J 7 bases short, with 11 bases between. Full variable domain (remainder filled in from reference TRBV7-2 and TRBJ1-2): GAGVSQSPSNKVTEKGKDVELRCDPISGHTALYWYRQSLGQGLEFLIYFQGNSAPDKSGLPSDRFSAERTGGSVSTLTIQRTQQEDSAVYLCASSLQQYVGYTFGSGTRLTVV.

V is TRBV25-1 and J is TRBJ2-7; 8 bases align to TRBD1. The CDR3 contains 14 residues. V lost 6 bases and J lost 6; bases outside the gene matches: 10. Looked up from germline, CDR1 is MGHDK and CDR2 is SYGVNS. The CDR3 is CASSTPPGGAEQYF. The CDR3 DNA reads TGTGCCAGCAGCACCCCTCCAGGGGGCGCCGAGCAGTACTTC.

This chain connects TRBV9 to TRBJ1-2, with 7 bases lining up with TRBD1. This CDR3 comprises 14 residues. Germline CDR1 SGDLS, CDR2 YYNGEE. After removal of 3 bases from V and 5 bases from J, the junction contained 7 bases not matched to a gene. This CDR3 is CASSAGTGVYGYTF. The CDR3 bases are TGTGCCAGCAGCGCAGGAACAGGGGTTTATGGCTACACCTTC. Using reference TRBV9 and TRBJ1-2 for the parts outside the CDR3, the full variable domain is DSGVTQTPKHLITATGQRVTLRCSPRSGDLSVYWYQQSLDQGLQFLIQYYNGEERAKGNILERFSAQQFPDLHSELNLSSLELGDSALYFCASSAGTGVYGYTFGSGTRLTVV.

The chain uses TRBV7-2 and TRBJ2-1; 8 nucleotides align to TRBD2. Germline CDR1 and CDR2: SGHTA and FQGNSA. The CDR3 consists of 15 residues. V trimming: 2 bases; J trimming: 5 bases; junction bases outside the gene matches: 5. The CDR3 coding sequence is TGTGCCAGCAGCTTACATACGGGAGGGAACAATGAGCAGTTCTTC. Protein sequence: CASSLHTGGNNEQFF.

This CDR3 is CAWSPGTPLTEDYGYTF. In DNA, the CDR3 is TGTGCCTGGTCCCCCGGGACACCACTCACAGAGGACTATGGCTACACCTTC. The chain has TRBV30 and TRBJ1-2; D perhaps matches TRBD1 (6 bases). V was clipped by 5 bases and J by 3 bases, with 25 bases between them. This CDR3 is built from 17 residues. Germline-derived CDR1 and CDR2 are GTSNPN and SVGIG (reference sequence).

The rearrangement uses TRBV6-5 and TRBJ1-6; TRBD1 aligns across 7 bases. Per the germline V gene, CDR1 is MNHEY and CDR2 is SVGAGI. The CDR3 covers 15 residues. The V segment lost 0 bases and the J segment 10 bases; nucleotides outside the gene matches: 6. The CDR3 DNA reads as TGTGCCAGCAGTTACTCGAAAGGGGGCGGATCACCCCTCCACTTT. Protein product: CASSYSKGGGSPLHF.

CDR3 sequence reads: CASSQDVRTTYGYTF. The CDR3 nucleotides are TGTGCCAGCAGCCAAGATGTCAGGACTACCTATGGCTACACCTTC. The V and J genes are TRBV4-2 and TRBJ1-2, with no clear D. Trimming removed 0 bases at V and 4 bases at J, with 12 bases between. Per germline, CDR1 LGHNA and CDR2 YNFKEQ. This CDR3 comprises 15 residues.

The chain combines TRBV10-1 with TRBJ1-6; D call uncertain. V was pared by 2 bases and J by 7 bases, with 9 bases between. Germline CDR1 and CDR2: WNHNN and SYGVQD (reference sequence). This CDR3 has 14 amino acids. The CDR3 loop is CASSEQIGNSPLHF. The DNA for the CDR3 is TGCGCCAGCAGTGAGCAGATAGGGAATTCACCCCTCCACTTT.

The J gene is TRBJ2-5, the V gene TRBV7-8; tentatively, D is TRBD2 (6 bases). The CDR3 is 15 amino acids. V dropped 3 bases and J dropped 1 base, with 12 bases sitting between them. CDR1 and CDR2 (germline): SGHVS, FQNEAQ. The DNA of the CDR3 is TGTGCCAGCAGCTTGATGGCGGGACCCCAAGAGACCCAGTACTTC. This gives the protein CASSLMAGPQETQYF.

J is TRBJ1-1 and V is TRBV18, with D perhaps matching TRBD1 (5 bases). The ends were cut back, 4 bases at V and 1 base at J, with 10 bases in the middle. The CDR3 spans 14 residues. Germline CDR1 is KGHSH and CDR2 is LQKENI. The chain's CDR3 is CASSRGAPNTEAFF. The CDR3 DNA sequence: TGTGCCAGCTCACGAGGGGCACCGAACACTGAAGCTTTCTTT.

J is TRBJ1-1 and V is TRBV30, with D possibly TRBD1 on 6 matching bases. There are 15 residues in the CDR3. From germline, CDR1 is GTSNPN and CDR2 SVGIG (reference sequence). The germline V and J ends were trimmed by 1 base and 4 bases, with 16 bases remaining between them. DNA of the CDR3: TGTGCCTGGAGTGCCTTATCCGGGGGCTTCACTGAAGCTTTCTTT. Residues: CAWSALSGGFTEAFF.

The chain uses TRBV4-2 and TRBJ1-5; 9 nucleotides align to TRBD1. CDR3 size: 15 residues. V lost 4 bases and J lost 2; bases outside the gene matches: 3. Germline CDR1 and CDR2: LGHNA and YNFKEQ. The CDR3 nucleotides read TGTGCCAGCAGCCCCACAGGGGGCGGCAATCAGCCCCAGCATTTT. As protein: CASSPTGGGNQPQHF.

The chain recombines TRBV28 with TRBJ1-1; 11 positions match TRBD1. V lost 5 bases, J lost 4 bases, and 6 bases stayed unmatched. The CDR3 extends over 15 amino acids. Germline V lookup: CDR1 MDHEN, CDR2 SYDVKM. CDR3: CASSLGTGGFTEAFF. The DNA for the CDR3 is TGTGCCAGCAGTCTGGGGACAGGGGGATTCACTGAAGCTTTCTTT.

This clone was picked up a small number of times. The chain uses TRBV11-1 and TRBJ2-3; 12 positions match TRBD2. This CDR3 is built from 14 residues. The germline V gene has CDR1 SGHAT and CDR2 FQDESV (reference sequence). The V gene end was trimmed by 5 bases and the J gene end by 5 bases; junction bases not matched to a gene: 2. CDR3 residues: CASSPLAGGDTQYF. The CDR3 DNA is TGTGCCAGCAGCCCACTAGCGGGGGGAGATACGCAGTATTTT.

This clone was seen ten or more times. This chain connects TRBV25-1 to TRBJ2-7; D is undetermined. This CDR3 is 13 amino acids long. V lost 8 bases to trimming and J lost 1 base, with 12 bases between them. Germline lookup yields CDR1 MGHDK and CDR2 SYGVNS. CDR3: CASHGYASYEQYF. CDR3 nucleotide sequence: TGTGCCAGCCACGGCTACGCTTCCTACGAGCAGTACTTC.

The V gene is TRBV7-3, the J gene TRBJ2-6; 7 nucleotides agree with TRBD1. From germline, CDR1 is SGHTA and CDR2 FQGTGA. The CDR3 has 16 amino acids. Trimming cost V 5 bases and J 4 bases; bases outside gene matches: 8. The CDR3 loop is CASSQEGAVGANVLTF. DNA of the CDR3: TGTGCCAGCAGCCAAGAGGGGGCCGTGGGGGCCAACGTCCTGACTTTC.

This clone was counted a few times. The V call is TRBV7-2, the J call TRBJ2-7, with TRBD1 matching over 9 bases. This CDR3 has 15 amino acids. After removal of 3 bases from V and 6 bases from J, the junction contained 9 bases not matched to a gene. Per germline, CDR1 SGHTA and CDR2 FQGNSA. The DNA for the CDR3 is TGTGCCAGCAGCTTGGGGCTCGGACAGGGGTCCGAGCAGTACTTC. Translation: CASSLGLGQGSEQYF.

The chain's CDR3 is CASSLGPNRGRGQNTEAFF. The DNA for the CDR3 is TGCGCCAGCAGCTTGGGCCCGAACCGTGGCAGGGGGCAGAACACTGAAGCTTTCTTT. J is TRBJ1-1 and V is TRBV5-1, with TRBD1 matching 8 bases. The J segment lost 1 base and the V segment lost 0 bases, leaving 14 bases of the junction unmatched. Germline V gene lookup returns CDR1 SGHRS and CDR2 YFSETQ. The CDR3 length is 19 residues.

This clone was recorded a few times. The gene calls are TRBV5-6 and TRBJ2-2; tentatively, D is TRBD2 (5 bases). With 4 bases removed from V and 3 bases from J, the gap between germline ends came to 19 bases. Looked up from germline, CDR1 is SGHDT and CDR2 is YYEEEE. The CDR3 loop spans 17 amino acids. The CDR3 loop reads CASSPKRLVSYTGELFF. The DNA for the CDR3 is TGTGCCAGCAGCCCAAAGCGGCTAGTCTCGTACACCGGGGAGCTGTTTTTT.

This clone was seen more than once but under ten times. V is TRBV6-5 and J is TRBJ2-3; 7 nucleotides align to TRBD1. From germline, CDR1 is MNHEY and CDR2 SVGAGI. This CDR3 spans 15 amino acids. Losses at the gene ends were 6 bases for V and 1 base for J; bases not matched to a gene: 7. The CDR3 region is CASRGEGTGTDTQYF. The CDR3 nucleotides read TGTGCCAGCAGAGGTGAGGGGACAGGCACAGATACGCAGTATTTT.

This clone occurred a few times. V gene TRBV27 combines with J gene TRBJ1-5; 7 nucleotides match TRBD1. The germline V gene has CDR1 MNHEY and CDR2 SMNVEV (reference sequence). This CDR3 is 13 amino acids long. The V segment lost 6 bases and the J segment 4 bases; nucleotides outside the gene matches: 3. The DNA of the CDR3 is TGTGCCAGCAGGGGACAGCCTAATCAGCCCCAGCATTTT. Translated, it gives CASRGQPNQPQHF.

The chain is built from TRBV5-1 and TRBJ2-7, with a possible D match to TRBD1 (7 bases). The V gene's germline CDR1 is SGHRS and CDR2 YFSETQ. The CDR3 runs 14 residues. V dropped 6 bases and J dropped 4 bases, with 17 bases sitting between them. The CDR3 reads CASTPAAGGYEQYF. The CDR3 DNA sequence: TGCGCCAGCACCCCTGCGGCAGGGGGGTACGAGCAGTACTTC.

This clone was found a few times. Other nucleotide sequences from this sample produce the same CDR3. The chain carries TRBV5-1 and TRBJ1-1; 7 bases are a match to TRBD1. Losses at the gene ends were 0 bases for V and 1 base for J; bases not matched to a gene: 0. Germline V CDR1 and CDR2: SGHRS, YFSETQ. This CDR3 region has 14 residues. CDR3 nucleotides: TGCGCCAGCAGCTTGGAGGGGGCGAACACTGAAGCTTTCTTT. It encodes CASSLEGANTEAFF.

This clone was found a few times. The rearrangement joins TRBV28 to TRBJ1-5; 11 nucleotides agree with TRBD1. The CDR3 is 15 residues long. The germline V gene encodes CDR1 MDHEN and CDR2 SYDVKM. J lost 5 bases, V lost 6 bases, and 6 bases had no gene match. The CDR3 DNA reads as TGTGCCAGCAGCCCTAGGACAGGGGGCTATCAGCCCCAGCATTTT. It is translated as CASSPRTGGYQPQHF.

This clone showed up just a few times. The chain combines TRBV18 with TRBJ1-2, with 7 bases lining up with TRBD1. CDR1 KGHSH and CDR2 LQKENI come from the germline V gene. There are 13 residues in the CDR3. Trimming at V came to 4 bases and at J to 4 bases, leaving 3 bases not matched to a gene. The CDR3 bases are TGTGCCAGCTCACAACGGGACAGCTATGGCTACACCTTC. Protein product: CASSQRDSYGYTF. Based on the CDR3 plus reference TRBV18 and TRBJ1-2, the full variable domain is NAGVMQNPRHLVRRRGQEARLRCSPMKGHSHVYWYRQLPEEGLKFMVYLQKENIIDESGMPKERFSAEFPKEGPSILRIQQVVRGDSAAYFCASSQRDSYGYTFGSGTRLTVV.

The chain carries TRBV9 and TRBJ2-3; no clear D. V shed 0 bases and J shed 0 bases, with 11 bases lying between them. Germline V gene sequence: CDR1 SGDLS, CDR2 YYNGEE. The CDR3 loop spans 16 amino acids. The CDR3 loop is CASSVALTASTDTQYF. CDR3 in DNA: TGTGCCAGCAGCGTAGCTCTAACGGCTAGCACAGATACGCAGTATTTT.